This T cell receptor beta chain was found in a study of radiotherapy plus CTLA-4 blockade in lung cancer. Study information: Among all patients, approximately 17% showed objective responses, while about 30% had disease control.

Measured with immunoSEQ multiplex PCR; TCRdb has only the in-frame clones, and not every one. The table shows tens of thousands of clones, with more than 85% occurring only once. Germline V gene data show CDR1 as MNHNY and CDR2 as SVGAGI (reference sequence). Trimming took 4 bases from V and 8 from J; bases not matched to a gene: 5. CDR3 size: 13 residues. Whole-study results and caveats: Expansion of tumor-derived TCR clones was observed in blood after radiotherapy plus ipilimumab. Reported findings show early blood T cell clone dynamics, with interferon-beta, best predicted response.

Chemo-refractory metastatic non-small-cell lung cancer patients received focal radiation with ipilimumab CTLA-4 blockade. Concerning this clone itself: The antigen is unknown.

The J gene is TRBJ2-1, the V gene TRBV6-6; the match to TRBD2 covers 7 bases. The specimen comprised peripheral blood, sampled from a patient treated with radiotherapy plus ipilimumab. This receptor was taken from a human donor with non-small cell lung cancer that progressed on radiotherapy plus ipilimumab. The DNA for the CDR3 is TGTGCCAGCAGTTCCCGGGAGGTCGATGAGCAGTTCTTC. Its translation: CASSSREVDEQFF.